This T cell receptor (beta chain) was retrieved from a study of control samples from healthy donors and cancer patients. Repertoires were generated with immunoSEQ multiplex PCR, while TCRdb's copy carries only in-frame clones and drops some. This sample yields tens of thousands of clones, of which 83% are seen a single time; 15% to 18% belongs to the top ten. The sequenced material came from blood. The sequence derives from a man aged 55 to 70 in good health.

In DNA, the CDR3 is TGTGCCAGCAGCTTAGCGCGTGTCCGGACAGGGGCGTACGAGCAGTACTTC. It is translated as CASSLARVRTGAYEQYF. The chain has TRBV7-2 and TRBJ2-7, with 9 bases matching TRBD1. The germline V gene encodes CDR1 SGHTA and CDR2 FQGNSA. J was trimmed by 4 bases and V by 0 bases; bases with no gene match: 10. The CDR3 covers 17 residues.